The rows below give T cell receptor beta chains drawn from one sample of a study of blood T cell repertoires in COVID-19. The protocol was immunoSEQ multiplex PCR, while the TCRdb copy is restricted to in-frame clones and leaves out a portion. The sample has about 250,000 clones; 88% are singletons. The sequenced material came from PBMCs or T cells enriched from blood (not recorded which). These receptors all stem from a woman aged 45-65 years who had recovered from COVID-19. CDR3s leave out the opening cysteine and the closing phenylalanine or tryptophan. D genes are given only for firm matches.

j_gene | v_gene | d_gene | CDR3aa
TRBJ2-1 | TRBV7-3 | NA | ASSPSRDNEQF
TRBJ1-2 | TRBV2 | TRBD1 | ASSYITGDGYT
TRBJ1-2 | TRBV12-3/TRBV12-4 | TRBD1 | ASRPGQADDYT
TRBJ2-1 | TRBV5-1 | NA | ASSLVAGINNEQF
TRBJ2-7 | TRBV7-6 | NA | ASSPPGTSYEQY
TRBJ2-2 | TRBV19 | NA | ASSRRRGGATGELF
TRBJ1-2 | TRBV7-9 | NA | ASSSLGANYGYT
TRBJ1-3 | TRBV19 | NA | ASSPQTGGPGNTIY
TRBJ2-7 | TRBV28 | TRBD1 | ASSMGQGRYEQY
TRBJ1-5 | TRBV19 | TRBD1 | ASCGTVNSNQPQH